A selection of T cell receptor beta chains follows, all from one sample in a study of CD8 T cells in ankylosing spondylitis. TCRdb re-called the 5' RACE reads with MiXCR, one entry per CDR3 protein. The sample holds more than 110,000 distinct CDR3 sequences, 7% to 10% seen once. The sequencing sample was made of synovial fluid, either unsorted or a sorted T cell fraction (not recorded which). These receptors came from a male donor with ankylosing spondylitis. CDR3s include the opening cysteine and the closing phenylalanine or tryptophan. Fields, in order: D gene, V gene, J gene, clone size, CDR3 DNA, CDR3 protein. A D gene is named only where the DNA matches it firmly. Clone size is given for some rows only: seen once, a few or many times, or a class if the clone is expanded.

NA	TRBV3-1	TRBJ2-1	NA	TGTGCCAGCAGCCAGCAGAGAGGGTCCTACAATGAGCAGTTCTTC	CASSQQRGSYNEQFF
NA	TRBV6-2/TRBV6-3	TRBJ2-7	NA	TGTGCCAGCAGTTACCCACCGGATGGAGGGCGAGAGCAGTACTTC	CASSYPPDGGREQYF
NA	TRBV29-1	TRBJ1-3	NA	TGCAGCGGCGGGACATTTGGAAACACCATATATTTT	CSGGTFGNTIYF
NA	TRBV12-3/TRBV12-4	TRBJ1-5	few	TGTGCCAGCAGACAGGTCAATAATCAGCCCCAGCATTTT	CASRQVNNQPQHF
NA	TRBV28	TRBJ2-7	many	TGTGCCAGCAGACGTACAGGGAACTCCTACGAGCAGTACTTC	CASRRTGNSYEQYF
NA	TRBV20-1	TRBJ2-7	many	TGCAGTGCTACCACGGGGGCCTACGAGCAGTACTTC	CSATTGAYEQYF
NA	TRBV20-1	TRBJ1-6	many	TGCAGTGCCCAACCTGGACAGCCCTTTACGTATAATTCACCCCTCCACTTT	CSAQPGQPFTYNSPLHF
NA	TRBV6-5	TRBJ2-3	NA	TGTGCCAGCAGTTACTCGAGGAGGGCAGATACGCAGTATTTT	CASSYSRRADTQYF
NA	TRBV28	TRBJ2-7	few	TGTGCCAGCAGGGACGAAATTGGCGAGCAGTACTTC	CASRDEIGEQYF
NA	TRBV10-3	TRBJ1-1	few	TGTGCCATCAGTGGAACCCCCGGACGGCTGAACACTGAAGCTTTCTTT	CAISGTPGRLNTEAFF
NA	TRBV24-1	TRBJ2-1	NA	TGTGCCACCAGGGCCGCGGGGTCCCTAGGCAATGAGCAGTTCTTC	CATRAAGSLGNEQFF
NA	TRBV21-1	TRBJ2-5	many	TGTGCCAGCAGCAAGATAGGGAAGGGAGAGACCCAGTACTTC	CASSKIGKGETQYF
NA	TRBV29-1	TRBJ2-1	many	TGCAGCGTTGCGAACCTCAATGAGCAGTTCTTC	CSVANLNEQFF
NA	TRBV6-1	TRBJ2-1	few	TGTGCCCGCTCAAGGAGCTCCTACAATGAGCAGTTCTTC	CARSRSSYNEQFF
NA	TRBV30	TRBJ1-1	few	TGTGCCTGGAGTGTACGGGGGGGCAACACTGAAGCTTTCTTT	CAWSVRGGNTEAFF
NA	TRBV12-3/TRBV12-4	TRBJ1-1	few	TGTGCCAGCGCCCCACAGGGAGGTGGGACTGAAGCTTTCTTT	CASAPQGGGTEAFF
NA	TRBV20-1	TRBJ2-2	many	TGCAGTGCTAGAGACCCTCGAACCGGGGAGCTGTTTTTT	CSARDPRTGELFF
TRBD1	TRBV9	TRBJ1-1	many	TGTGCCAGCAGCGTGCCTCGGACAGGGGAAGACACTGAAGCTTTCTTT	CASSVPRTGEDTEAFF
TRBD2	TRBV24-1	TRBJ2-3	many	TGTGCCACCAGTGATTTAGCGGGGGCTAGCACAGATACGCAGTATTTT	CATSDLAGASTDTQYF
TRBD1	TRBV5-1	TRBJ1-4	many	TGCGCCAGCAGCTTGGATCGCCAGGGGGGTGAAAAACTGTTTTTT	CASSLDRQGGEKLFF
TRBD1	TRBV9	TRBJ2-3	many	TGTGCCAGCAGCGCGCTGACAGGGGGGGATACGCAGTATTTT	CASSALTGGDTQYF
NA	TRBV30	TRBJ1-4	many	TGTGCCTGGAGTGAAGGGAGTAATGAAAAACTGTTTTTT	CAWSEGSNEKLFF
NA	TRBV6-6	TRBJ1-2	NA	TGTGCCAGCAGTGACAGTCTCGGCTACACCTTC	CASSDSLGYTF
NA	TRBV5-5	TRBJ1-2	many	TGTGCCAGCAGCTTTCGGGCAGGATATGGCTACACCTTC	CASSFRAGYGYTF
TRBD1	TRBV7-8	TRBJ2-1	NA	TGTGCCAGCAGTCGGGACAGGGGGCCCTACAATGAGCAGTTCTTC	CASSRDRGPYNEQFF
TRBD1	TRBV10-3	TRBJ1-2	many	TGTGCCATCAGTGAAGGGGGCGGCTACACCTTC	CAISEGGGYTF
TRBD1	TRBV5-5	TRBJ2-1	few	TGTGCCAGCAGACTCTCGACAGGGGTAGGGTCTAGGGGTGAGCAGTTCTTC	CASRLSTGVGSRGEQFF
NA	TRBV6-2/TRBV6-3	TRBJ1-1	NA	TGTGCCAGCAGAGTAAGGGCCTTTGGGAACACTGAAGCTTTCTTT	CASRVRAFGNTEAFF
NA	TRBV20-1	TRBJ2-1	NA	TGCAGTGCTCCCAAGGGCCCGGGACTCGCATTGAATGAGCAGTTCTTC	CSAPKGPGLALNEQFF
TRBD1	TRBV11-2	TRBJ2-7	many	TGTGCCAGCAGCCGAGCCGGGACAGGGGAATACGAGCAGTACTTC	CASSRAGTGEYEQYF
NA	TRBV10-3	TRBJ1-1	NA	TGTGCCATCGTGCAGGGGCCGGACACTGAAGCTTTCTTT	CAIVQGPDTEAFF
NA	TRBV5-1	TRBJ2-7	many	TGCGCCAGCAGCCAGTACTACGAGCAGTACTTC	CASSQYYEQYF
TRBD1	TRBV5-1	TRBJ1-1	many	TGCGCCAGCGGTCGACAGGGCACTGAAGCTTTCTTT	CASGRQGTEAFF
TRBD2	TRBV30	TRBJ2-1	many	TGTGCCTGGAGTGTACGAAGGGGTAGCGGGACCCGCTCCTACAATGAGCAGTTCTTC	CAWSVRRGSGTRSYNEQFF
TRBD2	TRBV7-2	TRBJ2-1	many	TGTGCCAGCAGAAAGGGGGCTAGCGGGGGAGCATACAATGAGCAGTTCTTC	CASRKGASGGAYNEQFF
TRBD1	TRBV5-1	TRBJ2-1	few	TGCGCCAGCGGACAACAGGGGGGCGCCTACAATGAGCAGTTCTTC	CASGQQGGAYNEQFF